This T cell receptor (beta chain) was observed in a study of blood T cell repertoires in COVID-19. Study overall: There were acute and convalescent COVID-19 samples, and they came from the United States, Italy and Spain. PBMCs, B-cell-depleted T cells, or T cells were the source of the cDNA or gDNA that made up the material.

Trimming removed 0 bases from V and 5 bases from J; junction bases left unmatched: 9. The CDR3 consists of 16 residues. In germline, CDR1 is SGDLS, CDR2 YYNGEE. In the original processing: By means of reference gene primer amplification, nucleated cell counts were estimated. The data were produced by immunoSEQ multiplex PCR, yet TCRdb's version contains in-frame clones alone and is incomplete. The V and J calls and clone size are taken from that table; D and trimming were inferred from the DNA. Here the sample spans under 300,000 clones, roughly 90% being singletons. The genes are TRBV9 and TRBJ2-5; 8 bases agree with TRBD1. This clonotype was sampled from a woman aged 25-40 years with active or convalescent COVID-19. The specimen was peripheral blood. In DNA, the CDR3 is TGTGCCAGCAGCGTAGACCCAGGGGGCGGGCGGGAGACCCAGTACTTC. This gives the protein CASSVDPGGGRETQYF. Filled out from reference TRBV9 and TRBJ2-5, the complete variable domain reads DSGVTQTPKHLITATGQRVTLRCSPRSGDLSVYWYQQSLDQGLQFLIQYYNGEERAKGNILERFSAQQFPDLHSELNLSSLELGDSALYFCASSVDPGGGRETQYFGPGTRLLVL.